This T cell receptor (beta chain) was obtained from a study of blood T cell repertoires in COVID-19. The junction had 5 bases not matched to a gene; V was cut back by 5 bases and J by 8 bases. The length of the CDR3 is 14 residues. Germline CDR1 reads MDHEN; CDR2 reads SYDVKM. Only in-frame clones appear in the TCRdb table, and some are missing; sequencing was by immunoSEQ multiplex PCR. This sample yields around 170,000 clones, of which 70% to 90% are seen a single time; more than 3.5% belongs to the top ten. The sequenced sample was peripheral blood. The chain combines TRBV28 with TRBJ2-2, with 10 nucleotides matching TRBD2. The sequence derives from a woman aged 30 to 39 with acute or convalescent COVID-19. The CDR3 sequence is CASSPGTSVGELFF. CDR3 nucleotides: TGTGCCAGCAGTCCCGGGACTAGCGTTGGGGAGCTGTTTTTT.